The next 14 T cell receptor beta chains were all read from a single sample in a study of neurological immune-mediated disorders. TCRdb passed the 5' RACE reads through MiXCR, listing each CDR3 protein once. The repertoire consists of under 50,000 distinct CDR3 sequences, with roughly 12% occurring once and the leading ten covering around 4%. The sequenced sample consisted of CD4+ T cells from blood. The receptors originated from a woman aged 25 to 39 with HTLV-1-associated myelopathy (HAM/TSP).

Ten or more counts support this clonotype. The chain combines TRBV5-1 with TRBJ1-5, with no clear D. The CDR3 consists of 15 residues. Germline lookup yields CDR1 SGHRS and CDR2 YFSETQ. The V end was cut by 0 bases, the J end by 0 bases, with 7 bases between. The CDR3 bases are TGCGCCAGCAGCTTGGGAGATACTAGCAATCAGCCCCAGCATTTT. This encodes CASSLGDTSNQPQHF.

This clonotype was picked up many times. The chain joins TRBV5-1 to TRBJ2-3, with 7 bases lining up with TRBD2. The CDR3 is 18 residues long. With 0 bases clipped from V and 3 bases from J, the junction kept 13 bases outside the gene matches. The germline CDR1 and CDR2 sequences are SGHRS and YFSETQ. CDR3 amino acids: CASSLATSERGITDTQYF. CDR3 nucleotides: TGCGCCAGCAGCTTGGCCACTTCTGAGCGGGGAATAACAGATACGCAGTATTTT.

This clonotype came up many times. The chain uses TRBV5-5 and TRBJ2-6; D is unresolved. Germline CDR1 SGHKS, CDR2 YYEKEE (reference sequence). The CDR3 is 15 residues long. Trimming took off 2 bases at V and 0 bases at J, with 6 bases between the two ends. The CDR3 DNA is TGTGCCAGCAGCTTTCCGGGCTCTGGGGCCAACGTCCTGACTTTC. Protein sequence: CASSFPGSGANVLTF.

This clonotype was counted at least ten times. This rearrangement joins TRBV10-3 to TRBJ1-4, with 7 bases lining up with TRBD1. The V and J ends lost 6 bases and 7 bases, in that order; junction bases with no gene match: 11. This CDR3 is built from 15 residues. CDR1 is ENHRY, CDR2 SYGVKD, per germline. The CDR3 DNA reads TGTGCCATCAGCGCCCCGCCGGGACAGTCTGAAAAACTGTTTTTT. Its translation: CAISAPPGQSEKLFF.

This clonotype was detected many times. CDR3 DNA sequence: TGCGCCAGCAGCGGGAACGGGAACACTGAAGCTTTCTTT. Protein product: CASSGNGNTEAFF. The V and J genes are TRBV5-1 and TRBJ1-1; D is ambiguous. The CDR3 spans 13 residues. CDR1 is SGHRS and CDR2 is YFSETQ in the germline V gene. Trimming cost V 4 bases and J 1 base, with 8 bases left between them.

J is TRBJ1-5 and V is TRBV3-1; D unclear. The germline V and J ends were trimmed by 1 base and 4 bases, with 5 bases remaining between them. The CDR3 runs 13 residues. CDR1 is LGHDT, CDR2 YNNKEL, per germline (reference sequence). The CDR3 here is CASSQAGNQPQHF. DNA of the CDR3: TGTGCCAGCAGCCAAGCAGGAAATCAGCCCCAGCATTTT.

At least ten counts were recorded for this clonotype. The chain joins TRBV12-3 or TRBV12-4 to TRBJ2-7; D not certain. The CDR3 runs 12 residues. Trimming removed 5 bases from V and 5 bases from J, with 10 bases in between. Here the CDR3 reads CASSQVAHEQYF. The CDR3 DNA reads TGTGCCAGCAGTCAAGTCGCCCACGAGCAGTACTTC.

This clonotype was detected many times. The chain links TRBV5-1 to TRBJ2-2; 9 nucleotides match TRBD1. The CDR3 is made up of 16 amino acids. Trimming cost V 1 base and J 6 bases; bases outside gene matches: 7. Per germline, CDR1 SGHRS and CDR2 YFSETQ. The CDR3: CASSLSVDRGAGELFF. The CDR3 coding sequence is TGCGCCAGCAGCTTGAGTGTGGACAGGGGCGCCGGGGAGCTGTTTTTT.

Ten or more counts support this clonotype. The chain couples TRBV7-8 to TRBJ2-2, with TRBD1 identical over 8 bases. CDR1 is SGHVS, CDR2 FQNEAQ, per germline. Trimming took 5 bases from V and 2 from J; bases not matched to a gene: 10. This CDR3 contains 17 residues. The CDR3 bases are TGTGCCAGCAGCCGATTACCGGGACAGGCAAACACCGGGGAGCTGTTTTTT. Translated: CASSRLPGQANTGELFF.

This clonotype has a count of ten or more. The V call is TRBV20-1, the J call TRBJ1-1; 11 bases map to TRBD1. The CDR3 consists of 14 residues. Germline trimming cut 3 bases from V and 3 bases from J; bases unmatched to any gene: 3. The germline gives CDR1 DFQATT, CDR2 SNEGSKA (reference sequence). The CDR3 spells CSARDRGLYTEAFF. In DNA, the CDR3 is TGCAGTGCTAGGGACAGGGGGCTGTACACTGAAGCTTTCTTT.

This clonotype has at least ten counts. This chain connects TRBV18 to TRBJ2-1; 14 bases are shared with TRBD2. Trimming at V came to 2 bases and at J to 6 bases, leaving 6 bases not matched to a gene. From germline, CDR1 is KGHSH and CDR2 LQKENI. This CDR3 is 17 amino acids long. As DNA, the CDR3 is TGTGCCAGCTCACCATCCTTAGGGACTAGCGGGGGCAATGAGCAGTTCTTC. Amino acids: CASSPSLGTSGGNEQFF.

This clonotype has a count of ten or more. This chain connects TRBV3-1 to TRBJ1-2, with no clear D. The germline V gene encodes CDR1 LGHDT and CDR2 YNNKEL (reference sequence). Trimming took off 5 bases at V and 0 bases at J, with 10 bases between the two ends. The CDR3 totals 14 residues. The CDR3 DNA follows: TGTGCCAGCAGCGCTCGGTCCTCTAACTATGGCTACACCTTC. This codes for CASSARSSNYGYTF.

This clonotype was found many times. The chain links TRBV7-9 to TRBJ2-3; D remains ambiguous. The CDR3 length is 11 residues. With 3 bases removed from V and 6 bases from J, the gap between germline ends came to 4 bases. Germline V gives CDR1 SEHNR, CDR2 FQNEAQ (reference sequence). The CDR3 here is CASSLSDTQYF. For the CDR3, the DNA is TGTGCCAGCAGCTTGTCGGATACGCAGTATTTT.

There are many counts of this clonotype. DNA of the CDR3: TGTGCCAGCAGCGGGGGCCCTGGAAACACCATATATTTT. Translation: CASSGGPGNTIYF. The chain couples TRBV4-2 to TRBJ1-3; weak D call: TRBD1 (6 bases). The CDR3 sequence is 13 residues long. Trimming pared 5 bases from V and 2 bases from J, leaving 7 bases between. The germline V gene has CDR1 LGHNA and CDR2 YNFKEQ.